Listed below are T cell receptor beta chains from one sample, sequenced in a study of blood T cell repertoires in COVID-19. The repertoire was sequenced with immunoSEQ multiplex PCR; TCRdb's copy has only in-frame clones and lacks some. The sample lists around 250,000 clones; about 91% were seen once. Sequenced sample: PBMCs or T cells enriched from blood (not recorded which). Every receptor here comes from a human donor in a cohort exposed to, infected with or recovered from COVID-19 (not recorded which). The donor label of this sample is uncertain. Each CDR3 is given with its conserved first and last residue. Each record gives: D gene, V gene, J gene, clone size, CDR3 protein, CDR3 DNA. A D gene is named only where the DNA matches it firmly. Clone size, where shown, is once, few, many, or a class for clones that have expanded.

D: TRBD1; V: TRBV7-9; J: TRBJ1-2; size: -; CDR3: CASSLGDRAHGYTF; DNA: TGTGCCAGCAGCTTGGGGGACAGGGCCCATGGCTACACCTTC
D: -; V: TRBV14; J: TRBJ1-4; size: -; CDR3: CASSQVGRGSSEKLFF; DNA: TGTGCCAGCAGCCAAGTTGGGAGAGGCTCGAGTGAAAAACTGTTTTTT
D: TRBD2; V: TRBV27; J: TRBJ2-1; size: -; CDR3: CASSSLGLATGNEQFF; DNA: TGTGCCAGCAGTTCCCTGGGACTAGCGACGGGAAATGAGCAGTTCTTC
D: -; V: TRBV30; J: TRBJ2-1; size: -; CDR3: CAWSIGGALGDEQFF; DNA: TGTGCCTGGAGTATCGGGGGAGCCTTGGGGGATGAGCAGTTCTTC
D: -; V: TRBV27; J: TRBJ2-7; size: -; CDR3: CASSSPRSPYEQYF; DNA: TGTGCCAGCAGTTCCCCACGGTCCCCCTACGAGCAGTACTTC
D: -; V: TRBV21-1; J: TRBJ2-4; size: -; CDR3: CASSKPGQIFLAKNIQYF; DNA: TGTGCCAGCAGCAAACCAGGACAGATATTTCTAGCCAAAAACATTCAGTACTTC
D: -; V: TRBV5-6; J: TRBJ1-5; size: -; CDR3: CASSLGSGNQPQHF; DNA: TGTGCCAGCAGCTTGGGTTCGGGCAATCAGCCCCAGCATTTT
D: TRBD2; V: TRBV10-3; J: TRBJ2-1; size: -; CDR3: CAIRSGAIYNEQFF; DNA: TGTGCCATCCGTAGCGGGGCGATATACAATGAGCAGTTCTTC
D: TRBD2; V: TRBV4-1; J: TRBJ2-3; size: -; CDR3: CASSQAEGASGEGTQYF; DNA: TGCGCCAGCAGCCAGGCGGAGGGCGCTAGCGGCGAGGGTACGCAGTATTTT
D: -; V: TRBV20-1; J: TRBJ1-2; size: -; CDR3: CSAETDYGYTF; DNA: TGCAGTGCTGAGACAGATTATGGCTACACCTTC
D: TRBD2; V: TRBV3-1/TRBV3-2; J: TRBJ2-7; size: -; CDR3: CASSQGAGGEFYEQYF; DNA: TGTGCCAGCAGCCAAGGGGCCGGGGGGGAGTTCTACGAGCAGTACTTC
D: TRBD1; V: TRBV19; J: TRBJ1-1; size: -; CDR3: CASSDRGRNTEAFF; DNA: TGTGCCAGTAGTGACAGGGGCCGGAACACTGAAGCTTTCTTT
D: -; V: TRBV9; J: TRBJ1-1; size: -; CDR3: CASSVSGFNTEAFF; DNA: TGTGCCAGCAGCGTGTCGGGGTTTAACACTGAAGCTTTCTTT
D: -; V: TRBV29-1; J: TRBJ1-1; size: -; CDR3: CSVGEARTEAFF; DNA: TGCAGCGTTGGCGAGGCTCGCACTGAAGCTTTCTTT
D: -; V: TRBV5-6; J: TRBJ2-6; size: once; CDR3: CASSLPGANVLTF; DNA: TGTGCCAGCAGCTTGCCAGGGGCCAACGTCCTGACTTTC
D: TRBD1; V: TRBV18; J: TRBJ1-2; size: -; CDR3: CASSPMDRGHYGYTF; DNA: TGTGCCAGCTCACCAATGGACAGGGGGCACTATGGCTACACCTTC
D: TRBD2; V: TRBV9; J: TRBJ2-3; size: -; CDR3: CASSPLGGTDTQYF; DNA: TGTGCCAGCAGCCCCCTCGGGGGGACAGATACGCAGTATTTT
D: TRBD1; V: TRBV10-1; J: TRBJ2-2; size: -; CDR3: CASSDETGLAGELFF; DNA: TGCGCCAGCAGTGATGAGACAGGGTTGGCCGGGGAGCTGTTTTTT
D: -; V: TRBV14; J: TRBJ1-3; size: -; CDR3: CASSQPPRAHTIYF; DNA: TGTGCCAGCAGCCAACCACCCAGGGCACACACCATATATTTT
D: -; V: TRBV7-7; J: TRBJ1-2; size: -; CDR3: CASSLVLGTNNYGYTF; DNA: TGTGCCAGCAGCTTAGTGTTAGGGACTAATAACTATGGCTACACCTTC
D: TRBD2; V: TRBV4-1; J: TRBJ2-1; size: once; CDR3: CASSQEPGGHNEQFF; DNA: TGCGCCAGCAGCCAAGAACCGGGGGGGCACAATGAGCAGTTCTTC
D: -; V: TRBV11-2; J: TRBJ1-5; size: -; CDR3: CASSPGQSNQPQHF; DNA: TGTGCCAGCAGCCCTGGACAGTCAAATCAGCCCCAGCATTTT
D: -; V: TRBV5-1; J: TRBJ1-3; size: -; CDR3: CASTADGSGNTIYF; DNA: TGCGCCAGCACCGCCGACGGGTCTGGAAACACCATATATTTT
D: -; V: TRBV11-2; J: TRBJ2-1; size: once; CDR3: CASSRDPAGTHSTGQFF; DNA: TGTGCCAGCAGTCGGGACCCCGCAGGGACACATAGTACAGGGCAGTTCTTC
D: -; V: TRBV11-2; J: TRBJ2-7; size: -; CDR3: CASSLDRDVQYF; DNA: TGTGCCAGCAGCTTAGATCGGGATGTGCAGTACTTC
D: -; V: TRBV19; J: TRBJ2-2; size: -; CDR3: CASSGSSWGDTGELFF; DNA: TGTGCCAGTAGTGGGAGCAGTTGGGGGGACACCGGGGAGCTGTTTTTT
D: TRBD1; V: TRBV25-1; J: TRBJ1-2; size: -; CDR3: CASRSDRGDALFNGYTF; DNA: TGTGCCAGCAGGAGTGACAGGGGCGACGCTTTATTTAATGGCTACACCTTC
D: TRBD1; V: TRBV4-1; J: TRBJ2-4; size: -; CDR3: CASTLHLGQGGGGKNIQYF; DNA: TGCGCCAGCACCCTTCACTTGGGACAGGGAGGGGGAGGCAAAAACATTCAGTACTTC
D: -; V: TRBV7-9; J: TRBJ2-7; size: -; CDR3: CASSLGGDTFIYEQYF; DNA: TGTGCCAGCAGCTTAGGGGGGGATACATTTATCTACGAGCAGTACTTC
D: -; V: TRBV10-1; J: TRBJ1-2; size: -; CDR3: CASRPGGDGYTF; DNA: TGCGCCAGCAGGCCCGGAGGGGATGGCTACACCTTC
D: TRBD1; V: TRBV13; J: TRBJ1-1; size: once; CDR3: CASSFLTGGTEAFF; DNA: TGTGCCAGCAGCTTTTTGACAGGGGGCACTGAAGCTTTCTTT
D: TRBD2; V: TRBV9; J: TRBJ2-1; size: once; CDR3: CASSVGPSGGYEQFF; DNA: TGTGCCAGCAGCGTGGGTCCTAGCGGGGGATATGAGCAGTTCTTC
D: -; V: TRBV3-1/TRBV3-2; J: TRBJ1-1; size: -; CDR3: CASSQSGVTEAFF; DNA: TGTGCCAGCAGCCAATCAGGGGTCACTGAAGCTTTCTTT
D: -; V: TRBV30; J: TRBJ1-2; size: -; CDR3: CAWSKQLPNYGYTF; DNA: TGTGCCTGGAGTAAACAGCTACCTAACTATGGCTACACCTTC
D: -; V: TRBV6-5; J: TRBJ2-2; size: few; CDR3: CASKPGSNTGELFF; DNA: TGTGCCAGCAAGCCGGGTTCCAACACCGGGGAGCTGTTTTTT
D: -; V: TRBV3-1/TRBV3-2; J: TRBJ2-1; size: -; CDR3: CASSIGGGNEQFF; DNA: TGTGCCAGCAGCATTGGGGGAGGCAATGAGCAGTTCTTC
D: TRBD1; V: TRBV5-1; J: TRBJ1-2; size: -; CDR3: CASSRQGEGYTF; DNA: TGCGCCAGCAGCCGACAGGGGGAGGGCTACACCTTC
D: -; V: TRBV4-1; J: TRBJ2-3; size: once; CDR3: CASSQATASTDTQYF; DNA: TGCGCCAGCAGCCAAGCCACTGCTAGCACAGATACGCAGTATTTT
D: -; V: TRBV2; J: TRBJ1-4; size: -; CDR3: CASSDSGRAGEKLFF; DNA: TGTGCCAGCAGTGATAGTGGCCGGGCGGGTGAAAAACTGTTTTTT
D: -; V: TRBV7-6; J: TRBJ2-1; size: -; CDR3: CASSLAGGGRGNEQFF; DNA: TGTGCCAGCAGCCTGGCGGGCGGAGGCAGGGGCAATGAGCAGTTCTTC
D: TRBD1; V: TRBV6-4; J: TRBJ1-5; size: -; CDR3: CASNRPPGQGINQPQHF; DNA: TGTGCCAGCAATCGGCCGCCGGGACAGGGTATCAATCAGCCCCAGCATTTT
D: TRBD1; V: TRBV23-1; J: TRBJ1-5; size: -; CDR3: CASSPGTGLDQPQHF; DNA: TGCGCCAGCAGCCCGGGGACAGGCCTGGATCAGCCCCAGCATTTT
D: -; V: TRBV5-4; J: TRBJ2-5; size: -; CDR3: CASSLGGASETQYF; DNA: TGTGCCAGCAGCTTAGGGGGGGCATCGGAGACCCAGTACTTC
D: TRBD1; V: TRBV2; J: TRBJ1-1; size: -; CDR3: CASSTWDSESEAFF; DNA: TGTGCCAGCAGTACCTGGGACAGCGAATCTGAAGCTTTCTTT
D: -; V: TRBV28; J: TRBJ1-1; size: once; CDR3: CASSVSLGGTSTEAFF; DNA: TGTGCCAGCAGTGTCTCTTTGGGAGGGACATCCACTGAAGCTTTCTTT
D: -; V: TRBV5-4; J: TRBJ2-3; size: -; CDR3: CASSLRVGGPTDTQYF; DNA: TGTGCCAGCAGCTTGAGGGTGGGGGGGCCTACAGATACGCAGTATTTT
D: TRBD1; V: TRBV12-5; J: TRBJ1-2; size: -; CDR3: CASGLIPGGLTNYGYTF; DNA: TGTGCTAGTGGTTTGATCCCAGGGGGCCTAACTAACTATGGCTACACCTTC
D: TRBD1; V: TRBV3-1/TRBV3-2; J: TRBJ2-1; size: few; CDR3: CASRGTGLAGSYNEQFF; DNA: TGTGCCAGCAGGGGGACAGGCCTGGCGGGCTCCTACAATGAGCAGTTCTTC
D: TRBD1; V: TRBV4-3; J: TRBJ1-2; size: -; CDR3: CASSLDRGSNYGYTF; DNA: TGCGCCAGCAGCCTAGACAGGGGGAGCAACTATGGCTACACCTTC
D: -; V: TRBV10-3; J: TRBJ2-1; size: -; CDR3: CAISESYRNNEQFF; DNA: TGTGCCATCAGTGAGTCATACAGGAACAATGAGCAGTTCTTC
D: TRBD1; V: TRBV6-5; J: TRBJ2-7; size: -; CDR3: CASSYGQGMGEQYF; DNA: TGTGCCAGCAGCTACGGACAGGGAATGGGTGAGCAGTACTTC
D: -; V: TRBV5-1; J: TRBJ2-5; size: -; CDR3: CASSLGVTETQYF; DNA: TGCGCCAGCAGCCTCGGGGTCACAGAGACCCAGTACTTC
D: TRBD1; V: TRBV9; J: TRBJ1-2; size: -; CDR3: CASSLRGQVNYGYTF; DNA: TGTGCCAGCAGCCTTAGGGGACAGGTCAACTATGGCTACACCTTC
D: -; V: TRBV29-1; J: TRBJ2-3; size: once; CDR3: CSVGLGGASTDTQYF; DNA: TGCAGCGTGGGGTTGGGGGGAGCTAGCACAGATACGCAGTATTTT
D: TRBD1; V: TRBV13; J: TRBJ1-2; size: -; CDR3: CASSLVRKRGRNYGYTF; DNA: TGTGCCAGCAGCTTAGTAAGGAAAAGGGGGCGTAACTATGGCTACACCTTC
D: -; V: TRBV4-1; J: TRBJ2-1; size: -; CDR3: CASSQLDLGYNEQFF; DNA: TGCGCCAGCAGCCAACTAGATTTGGGCTACAATGAGCAGTTCTTC
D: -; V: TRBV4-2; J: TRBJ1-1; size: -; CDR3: CASSQDSPGLGEAFF; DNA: TGTGCCAGCAGCCAAGATTCCCCGGGACTAGGGGAAGCTTTCTTT
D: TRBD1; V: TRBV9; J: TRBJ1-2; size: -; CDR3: CASSVGQGPGYGYTF; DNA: TGTGCCAGCAGCGTAGGACAGGGTCCGGGCTATGGCTACACCTTC